The clone carrying this T cell receptor beta chain was observed at least ten times. The antigen remains unidentified. These data originate in a study of regulatory T cells in long-lasting Graves disease. Indicated time point: persistent/refractory GD, antithyroid drugs over 5 years with positive TRAb. The TCR library was made from RNA extracted from PBMCs. EDTA tubes received around 9.4 milliliters of collected peripheral blood. Findings of the study overall: It was peripheral blood alone, not thyroid tissue, that was studied. Favored usage of TRBV28, TRBJ1-2 and TRBJ2-5 was recorded in persistent disease.

TCR beta libraries were built with iRepertoire HTBI primers and Arm-PCR of CDR3 regions. From the multiplex PCR reads, TCRdb called clonotypes with MiXCR, one entry per CDR3 protein. Of roughly 450,000 distinct CDR3 sequences listed, less than 25% were seen once; the top ten hold around 12%. The CDR3 is 16 residues long. The germline V gene encodes CDR1 SGHAT and CDR2 FQDESV (reference sequence). Unmatched junction bases numbered 10, after V lost 5 bases and J lost 6 bases. The specimen was peripheral blood mononuclear cells (PBMCs), collected when the disease was refractory, from a patient treated with antithyroid drugs. This chain connects TRBV11-1 to TRBJ2-2; the match to TRBD2 covers 9 bases. The sequence was collected from a female donor with Graves disease. CDR3 amino acids: CASSLIAGVPAGELFF. DNA for the CDR3: TGTGCCAGCAGCCTGATAGCGGGAGTGCCTGCCGGGGAGCTGTTTTTT.